Shown below are 23 T cell receptor beta chains from a single sample sequenced in a study of Ad26.COV2.S vaccination and SARS-CoV-2 variants. Using immunoSEQ multiplex PCR, the repertoire was profiled, and TCRdb retains in-frame clones only, with some absent. Here the sample spans over 100,000 clones, around 81% being singletons. This specimen was peripheral blood, taken after recovery from COVID-19. The source of these receptors is a human donor who had recovered from COVID-19.

The chain combines TRBV30 with TRBJ2-5; 8 bases fit TRBD2. The CDR3 consists of 15 residues. Trimming cost V 0 bases and J 2 bases; bases outside gene matches: 5. CDR1 and CDR2 (germline): GTSNPN, SVGIG (reference sequence). The CDR3 DNA reads TGTGCCTGGAGTGTCGGCGGGGGGCTTCAAGAGACCCAGTACTTC. It is translated as CAWSVGGGLQETQYF.

CDR3 protein: CASSSGTFQPQHF. CDR3 coding DNA: TGTGCCAGCAGTTCGGGGACCTTTCAGCCCCAGCATTTT. The gene calls are TRBV27 and TRBJ1-5; the D gene is possibly TRBD1 (5 bases). The CDR3 sequence is 13 residues long. Trimming removed 4 bases at V and 6 bases at J, with 10 bases between. Germline CDR1 and CDR2: MNHEY and SMNVEV (reference sequence).

This clone was counted once. The chain has TRBV7-2 and TRBJ1-1; no reliable D call. Germline CDR1 reads SGHTA; CDR2 reads FQGNSA. With 3 bases removed from V and 1 base from J, the gap between germline ends came to 6 bases. The CDR3 runs to 13 residues. The CDR3 is CASSFSQNTEAFF. CDR3 nucleotides: TGTGCCAGCAGCTTCAGCCAGAACACTGAAGCTTTCTTT.

V and J are TRBV6-6 and TRBJ2-7; D is unclear. Germline CDR1 and CDR2: MNHNY and SVGAGI (reference sequence). Trimming cost V 2 bases and J 1 base, with 6 bases left between them. CDR3 length: 13 residues. CDR3 region: CASSYQQSYEQYF. In nucleotides, the CDR3 is TGTGCCAGCAGTTACCAACAGTCCTACGAGCAGTACTTC.

This clone was counted a single time. This chain connects TRBV19 to TRBJ2-5, with a tentative D call TRBD2 (6 bases). Deletions cut 4 bases from V and 1 base from J, with 13 bases between. The CDR3 length is 15 residues. Germline V gene data show CDR1 as LNHDA and CDR2 as SQIVND (reference sequence). The CDR3 loop reads CASSSGVGGQETQYF. For the CDR3, the DNA is TGTGCCAGTAGTAGCGGGGTGGGGGGCCAAGAGACCCAGTACTTC.

Ten or more counts support this clone. The chain employs TRBV7-9 and TRBJ2-1, with 7 positions matching TRBD1. CDR1 SEHNR and CDR2 FQNEAQ come from the germline V gene (reference sequence). V dropped 1 base and J dropped 9; count of bases not matched to a gene: 6. This CDR3 comprises 14 residues. CDR3 sequence (DNA): TGTGCCAGCAGCTTAGGACAGGGAAGGGGTGAGCAGTTCTTC. Translating gives CASSLGQGRGEQFF. The full variable domain, in which reference TRBV7-9 and TRBJ2-1 provide the parts outside the CDR3, is DTGVSQNPRHKITKRGQNVTFRCDPISEHNRLYWYRQTLGQGPEFLTYFQNEAQLEKSRLLSDRFSAERPKGSFSTLEIQRTEQGDSAMYLCASSLGQGRGEQFFGPGTRLTVL.

This sequence joins TRBV6-5 and TRBJ1-4; tentatively, D is TRBD1 (5 bases). V was cut by 2 bases and J by 8 bases, with 15 bases left in between. Germline V gene data show CDR1 as MNHEY and CDR2 as SVGAGI. The CDR3 consists of 15 residues. The CDR3 loop reads CASSYAPGPGEKLFF. The CDR3 DNA reads as TGTGCCAGCAGTTACGCTCCAGGGCCCGGCGAAAAACTGTTTTTT.

The chain recombines TRBV10-3 with TRBJ1-4, with no clear D. The germline V gene encodes CDR1 ENHRY and CDR2 SYGVKD. V was trimmed by 7 bases and J by 3 bases, leaving 15 bases between them. The CDR3 consists of 15 residues. CDR3 in DNA: TGTGCCATCACCAAGAACTTGGGCCCTAATGAAAAACTGTTTTTT. It encodes CAITKNLGPNEKLFF.

The V call is TRBV27, the J call TRBJ2-6; weak D call: TRBD1 (5 bases). V was cut by 5 bases and J by 4 bases, with 18 bases left in between. The CDR3 is 17 residues long. Germline values: CDR1 MNHEY, CDR2 SMNVEV (reference sequence). CDR3 DNA sequence: TGTGCCAGCAGTCCGCGACTGACCCAGGGAGGGGCCAACGTCCTGACTTTC. Its protein product is CASSPRLTQGGANVLTF.

The chain recombines TRBV12-3 or TRBV12-4 with TRBJ2-7; D is unclear. Trimming took off 8 bases at V and 7 bases at J, with 18 bases between the two ends. The CDR3 has 13 residues. The CDR3 loop is CASARSPTREQYF. The CDR3 coding sequence is TGTGCCAGCGCCCGAAGCCCTACTCGGGAGCAGTACTTC.

The V and J genes are TRBV4-2 and TRBJ1-1, with D possibly TRBD1 on 5 matching bases. The CDR3 is made up of 12 amino acids. Trimming pared 1 base from V and 6 bases from J, leaving 6 bases between. Germline V gene lookup returns CDR1 LGHNA and CDR2 YNFKEQ. CDR3 bases: TGTGCCAGCAGCCAAGGGGGGGCTGAAGCTTTCTTT. Protein sequence: CASSQGGAEAFF.

This chain uses TRBV5-5 with TRBJ2-7; D is unclear. CDR1 and CDR2 from the germline V gene are SGHKS and YYEKEE (reference sequence). The CDR3 totals 14 residues. Trimming removed 4 bases at V and 6 bases at J, with 17 bases between. The CDR3 bases are TGTGCCAGCAGCCCGGAAGTTCCGGGCCTCGAGCAGTACTTC. Residues: CASSPEVPGLEQYF.

The gene calls are TRBV9 and TRBJ2-1; D unclear. V was shortened by 0 bases and J by 7 bases, with 8 bases between the two germline ends. CDR3 length: 13 amino acids. Per germline, CDR1 SGDLS and CDR2 YYNGEE. CDR3 nucleotide sequence: TGTGCCAGCAGCGTAGTCGAGTCGAATGAGCAGTTCTTC. Amino acid sequence: CASSVVESNEQFF.

The rearrangement links TRBV7-6 to TRBJ1-3; D is unresolved. Looked up from germline, CDR1 is SGHVS and CDR2 is FNYEAQ. The CDR3 extends over 15 amino acids. V dropped 8 bases and J dropped 0 bases, with 14 bases sitting between them. The CDR3 DNA is TGTGCCAGCTCCTTACACTCGAGCTCTGGAAACACCATATATTTT. This encodes CASSLHSSSGNTIYF.

In this sample, this clone turned up a few times. The CDR3 DNA reads TGTGTCGGAGGGCAGGGGAGCCACGAGCAGTACTTC. This gives the protein CVGGQGSHEQYF. The chain links TRBV2 to TRBJ2-7; D may correspond to TRBD1 or TRBD2 (6 bases each). Germline values: CDR1 SNHLY, CDR2 FYNNEI. This CDR3 spans 12 amino acids.

This clone was counted a few times. V usage is TRBV19 and J usage is TRBJ1-4; no clear D. The CDR3 loop spans 15 amino acids. V was trimmed by 0 bases and J by 5 bases, leaving 10 bases between them. Germline V gene data show CDR1 as LNHDA and CDR2 as SQIVND (reference sequence). The CDR3 sequence is CASSIEGRHNEKLFF. Here the CDR3 DNA reads TGTGCCAGTAGTATAGAGGGGAGGCACAATGAAAAACTGTTTTTT. The full variable domain, with the rest looked up from reference TRBV19 and TRBJ1-4, is DGGITQSPKYLFRKEGQNVTLSCEQNLNHDAMYWYRQDPGQGLRLIYYSQIVNDFQKGDIAEGYSVSREKKESFPLTVTSAQKNPTAFYLCASSIEGRHNEKLFFGSGTQLSVL.

The chain is built from TRBV4-3 and TRBJ2-2, with D possibly called TRBD1 or TRBD2 (6 bases each). Trimming shortened V by 0 bases and J by 3 bases, and 11 bases separated the two germline ends. CDR1 LGHNA and CDR2 YSLEER come from the germline V gene. This CDR3 spans 16 amino acids. The chain's CDR3 is CASSQDLGGHTGELFF. In DNA form, the CDR3 reads TGCGCCAGCAGCCAAGATCTTGGGGGGCACACCGGGGAGCTGTTTTTT.

The V call is TRBV29-1, the J call TRBJ2-1, with 13 positions matching TRBD2. From germline, CDR1 is SQVTM and CDR2 ANQGSEA. The CDR3 covers 14 residues. The junction had 7 bases not matched to a gene; V was cut back by 7 bases and J by 7 bases. The DNA of the CDR3 is TGCAGCGCCAGACTAGCGGGGGGTGTAAATGAGCAGTTCTTC. Its translation is CSARLAGGVNEQFF.

The chain combines TRBV28 with TRBJ2-2; D gene unclear. This CDR3 has 11 residues. CDR1 and CDR2 (germline): MDHEN, SYDVKM. Trimming stripped 3 bases from V and 11 bases from J, with 7 bases between. As DNA, the CDR3 is TGTGCCAGCAGTTTCTCTCTAGAGCTGTTTTTT. Translation: CASSFSLELFF.

This clone was counted a single time. The rearrangement uses TRBV28 and TRBJ1-2; 9 bases fit TRBD1. This CDR3 contains 18 residues. Germline V gives CDR1 MDHEN, CDR2 SYDVKM. Trimming removed 5 bases from V and 4 bases from J; junction bases left unmatched: 17. The CDR3 DNA reads TGTGCCAGCAGTGGCCCCGTCTCCGGGACAGGGTTAGTCTATGGCTACACCTTC. The encoded protein is CASSGPVSGTGLVYGYTF.

The chain couples TRBV7-2 to TRBJ2-3; TRBD1 aligns across 8 bases. This CDR3 is 16 amino acids long. The V segment lost 3 bases and the J segment 0 bases; nucleotides outside the gene matches: 5. Per the germline V gene, CDR1 is SGHTA and CDR2 is FQGNSA. In DNA form, the CDR3 reads TGTGCCAGCAGCTTTACAGGGGGGTCTAGCACAGATACGCAGTATTTT. Protein: CASSFTGGSSTDTQYF. Full variable domain (remainder filled in from reference TRBV7-2 and TRBJ2-3): GAGVSQSPSNKVTEKGKDVELRCDPISGHTALYWYRQSLGQGLEFLIYFQGNSAPDKSGLPSDRFSAERTGGSVSTLTIQRTQQEDSAVYLCASSFTGGSSTDTQYFGPGTRLTVL.

The chain uses TRBV24-1 and TRBJ2-7; the match to TRBD1 covers 8 bases. The CDR3 runs to 14 residues. CDR1 is KGHDR, CDR2 SFDVKD, per germline. V lost 4 bases and J lost 1; bases outside the gene matches: 2. The CDR3 coding sequence is TGTGCCACCAGTGACAGGACAGGGTCCTACGAGCAGTACTTC. Encoded protein: CATSDRTGSYEQYF.

The CDR3 DNA reads as TGTGCCAGCAGTTTATCGTCGCTAGCGGAGCAGTACTTC. Its translation is CASSLSSLAEQYF. V and J are TRBV12-3 or TRBV12-4 and TRBJ2-7; tentatively, D is TRBD2 (6 bases). The CDR3 has 13 amino acids. V dropped 2 bases and J dropped 7 bases, with 12 bases sitting between them.